This T cell receptor (beta chain) came from a study of CD8+ T cells in alopecia areata. CD4+ and CD8+ T cells were sorted from PBMCs. RNA was extracted and reverse transcribed into cDNA as the sequencing template. The data were produced by immunoSEQ multiplex PCR, yet TCRdb's version contains in-frame clones alone and is incomplete. Seen here are under 300,000 clones, 67% observed once, and the top ten hold around 1.2%. General observations from the study: Lesional scalp, especially alopecia totalis/universalis, showed higher clonality than normal scalp.

On this clone: Its antigen is not known.

Germline CDR1 is SGHDT and CDR2 is YYEEEE. Deletions cut 4 bases from V and 0 bases from J, with 14 bases between. The CDR3 has 16 amino acids. Sample: CD4+ T cells sorted from blood, taken at week 0. V gene TRBV5-6 combines with J gene TRBJ2-1, with D possibly matching TRBD2 (5 bases). The clonotype originates from a human donor with alopecia areata. CDR3 nucleotides: TGTGCCAGCAGCCTCTCGGGGATGAGCTCCTACAATGAGCAGTTCTTC. Its translation: CASSLSGMSSYNEQFF.